This TCR beta chain comes out of a study of long-term antiretroviral therapy in people with HIV. Version v3.0 of the immunoSEQ assay ran at survey level. TCRdb's table, derived via immunoSEQ multiplex PCR, lists solely in-frame clones and lacks some. The data show roughly 33,000 clones, 97% seen once. V lost 0 bases, J lost 2 bases, and 19 bases stayed unmatched. Germline CDR1 SGDLS, CDR2 YYNGEE. The CDR3 runs 21 residues. The sequences come from unsorted PBMCs, collected 6.9 years after starting antiretroviral therapy. This chain connects TRBV9 to TRBJ2-1; 8 bases are a match to TRBD1. The sequence was obtained from a young man with HIV. The DNA for the CDR3 is TGTGCCAGCAGCGTAGATCGTACCCCTGACAGGGGCCCCAACCCCTACAATGAGCAGTTCTTC. Its protein product is CASSVDRTPDRGPNPYNEQFF.